The 17 T cell receptor beta chains below all came from one sample that was sequenced in a study of patients and donors after allogeneic stem cell transplantation (dated by TCRdb to about 2020). The library was obtained by RT-PCR. TCRdb names NextSeq 550 as the instrument used. Clones were called with MiXCR by TCRdb after fastp trimmed the public reads at Q25, and only in-frame beta chains were retained. Each entry merges the rows of one CDR3 protein and shows their most common DNA and genes. This sample gives about a million distinct CDR3 sequences in total; about a sixth of them show up just once. The top ten clones comprise 5% to 6.5% of the sample. Material for sequencing was blood, either unsorted or a sorted T cell fraction (not recorded which). These receptors came from a human donor who was either an allogeneic HSCT recipient or a stem cell or donor lymphocyte infusion donor (not recorded which). It is not recorded whose cells these are; they may come from a transplant donor.

V and J are TRBV7-9 and TRBJ2-1; 9 bases agree with TRBD2. Losses at the gene ends were 5 bases for V and 11 bases for J; bases not matched to a gene: 16. The CDR3 spans 16 residues. Germline lookup yields CDR1 SEHNR and CDR2 FQNEAQ (reference sequence). The CDR3 here is CASSQTPGLAPNKQFF. The CDR3 DNA sequence: TGTGCCAGCAGCCAGACTCCGGGACTAGCCCCAAACAAGCAGTTCTTC.

The rearrangement links TRBV20-1 to TRBJ1-3; a weak D match, TRBD1 (6 bases). The CDR3 totals 16 residues. Germline-derived CDR1 and CDR2 are DFQATT and SNEGSKA (reference sequence). With 0 bases removed from V and 0 bases from J, the gap between germline ends came to 12 bases. In DNA form, the CDR3 reads TGCAGTGCTAGAGATCATGGAGGGGGCTCTGGAAACACCATATATTTT. Its protein product is CSARDHGGGSGNTIYF.

The rearrangement uses TRBV6-2 or TRBV6-3 and TRBJ1-1; D perhaps matches TRBD1 (5 bases). V was trimmed by 8 bases and J by 4 bases, leaving 8 bases between them. The CDR3 contains 11 residues. Germline V lookup: CDR1 MNHEY, CDR2 SVGEGT. The CDR3 DNA sequence: TGTGCCAGCGGCAGGGCCACTGAAGCTTTCTTT. Protein sequence: CASGRATEAFF.

This chain uses TRBV7-9 with TRBJ2-2; D remains unclear. CDR3 size: 15 residues. Per germline, CDR1 SEHNR and CDR2 FQNEAQ (reference sequence). With 1 base removed from V and 4 bases from J, the gap between germline ends came to 10 bases. This CDR3 reads CASSLDAAFTGELFF. CDR3 DNA sequence: TGTGCCAGCAGCTTAGACGCAGCGTTCACCGGGGAGCTGTTTTTT. Drawing the rest from reference TRBV7-9 and TRBJ2-2, the complete variable domain is DTGVSQNPRHKITKRGQNVTFRCDPISEHNRLYWYRQTLGQGPEFLTYFQNEAQLEKSRLLSDRFSAERPKGSFSTLEIQRTEQGDSAMYLCASSLDAAFTGELFFGEGSRLTVL.

This clonotype was detected many times. The rearrangement uses TRBV12-3 or TRBV12-4 and TRBJ1-1; no definite D call. V was cut by 3 bases and J by 11 bases, with 13 bases left in between. The CDR3 length is 12 residues. CDR3 amino acids: CASSLGFGGAFF. CDR3 nucleotides: TGTGCCAGCAGTTTGGGGTTCGGTGGGGCTTTCTTT.

In nucleotides, the CDR3 is TGTGCCACCAGCAGGACAGGTTATAGCAATCAGCCCCAGCATTTT. Translating gives CATSRTGYSNQPQHF. The V call is TRBV15, the J call TRBJ1-5, with D possibly matching TRBD1 (6 bases). CDR1 and CDR2 (germline): LNHNV, YYDKDF (reference sequence). CDR3 length: 15 residues. The V end lost 3 bases, the J end lost 0 bases, and 9 bases lay between the germline ends.

There are a few counts of this clonotype. J is TRBJ2-5 and V is TRBV12-3 or TRBV12-4; the match to TRBD2 covers 9 bases. V trimming: 2 bases; J trimming: 4 bases; junction bases outside the gene matches: 8. The CDR3 sequence is 16 residues long. This CDR3 reads CASSLYLAGFGETQYF. DNA of the CDR3: TGTGCCAGCAGTTTATACCTAGCGGGATTTGGAGAGACCCAGTACTTC.

This clonotype came up once. The chain uses TRBV6-1 and TRBJ1-3; 11 bases fit TRBD1. CDR3 length: 18 amino acids. Germline V lookup: CDR1 MNHNS, CDR2 SASEGT. V was pared by 2 bases and J by 2 bases, with 8 bases of the junction left unmatched. The CDR3 region is CASSEISPGQGAGNTIYF. As DNA, the CDR3 is TGTGCCAGCAGTGAAATTAGCCCGGGACAGGGGGCTGGAAACACCATATATTTT.

The gene calls are TRBV18 and TRBJ2-7, with D unclear. Trimming took 0 bases from V and 6 from J, leaving 15 bases between them. The germline V gene encodes CDR1 KGHSH and CDR2 LQKENI. This CDR3 comprises 15 residues. CDR3 amino acids: CASSPPRPQAGEQYF. CDR3 nucleotides: TGTGCCAGCTCACCACCCAGGCCCCAGGCCGGCGAGCAGTACTTC.

This clonotype has a handful of counts. The gene calls are TRBV7-3 and TRBJ2-2, with a possible D match to TRBD2 (5 bases). This CDR3 is built from 16 residues. Germline lookup yields CDR1 SGHTA and CDR2 FQGTGA. V was pared by 2 bases and J by 6 bases, with 16 bases between. For the CDR3, the DNA is TGTGCCAGCAGCTTAGAGGGCACTGGGTTTGCCGGGGAGCTGTTTTTT. Its protein product is CASSLEGTGFAGELFF.

This rearrangement joins TRBV2 to TRBJ2-7; TRBD1 matches at 8 bases. The CDR3 runs 16 residues. Trimming took 4 bases from V and 4 from J; bases not matched to a gene: 12. Per germline, CDR1 SNHLY and CDR2 FYNNEI. The CDR3 region is CASSGEQGGELYEQYF. CDR3 DNA sequence: TGTGCCAGCAGTGGAGAACAGGGGGGCGAGTTATACGAGCAGTACTTC. The entire variable domain, with the rest obtained from reference TRBV2 and TRBJ2-7, is as follows: EPEVTQTPSHQVTQMGQEVILRCVPISNHLYFYWYRQILGQKVEFLVSFYNNEISEKSEIFDDQFSVERPDGSNFTLKIRSTKLEDSAMYFCASSGEQGGELYEQYFGPGTRLTVT.

The V and J genes are TRBV11-1 and TRBJ1-2; tentatively, D is TRBD1 (5 bases). Germline loops: CDR1 SGHAT, CDR2 FQDESV (reference sequence). CDR3 length: 15 amino acids. Trimming shortened V by 3 bases and J by 2 bases, and 13 bases separated the two germline ends. CDR3 sequence: CASSFQNQGNYGYTF. Written as DNA, the CDR3 is TGTGCCAGCAGCTTCCAGAATCAGGGAAACTATGGCTACACCTTC. Full variable domain (outside the CDR3, taken from reference TRBV11-1 and TRBJ1-2): EAEVAQSPRYKITEKSQAVAFWCDPISGHATLYWYRQILGQGPELLVQFQDESVVDDSQLPKDRFSAERLKGVDSTLKIQPAELGDSAMYLCASSFQNQGNYGYTFGSGTRLTVV.

This clonotype showed up just a few times. The gene calls are TRBV25-1 and TRBJ2-1; D may be TRBD2 (6 bases). Germline V gene lookup returns CDR1 MGHDK and CDR2 SYGVNS. This CDR3 comprises 12 residues. V dropped 6 bases and J dropped 9 bases, with 12 bases sitting between them. The DNA for the CDR3 is TGTGCCAGCAGGGGAGACGGGGGTGAGCAGTTCTTC. Its protein product is CASRGDGGEQFF.

The genes are TRBV5-1 and TRBJ2-5; possibly TRBD1 or TRBD2 for D (5 bases each). Trimming shortened V by 4 bases and J by 7 bases, and 14 bases separated the two germline ends. The germline CDR1 and CDR2 sequences are SGHRS and YFSETQ. The CDR3 totals 13 residues. The CDR3 loop reads CASSLDNGGTQYF. DNA for the CDR3: TGCGCCAGCAGCCTGGACAATGGAGGGACCCAGTACTTC.

This clonotype was detected only a few times. This chain uses TRBV5-1 with TRBJ2-1; 7 bases are a match to TRBD2. Germline-derived CDR1 and CDR2 are SGHRS and YFSETQ. The length of the CDR3 is 15 residues. Trimming took 0 bases from V and 8 from J; bases not matched to a gene: 8. The CDR3, as DNA: TGCGCCAGCAGCTTGGTTGGACTAGGTCCTGATGAGCAGTTCTTC. It encodes CASSLVGLGPDEQFF.

This clonotype has more than one count but fewer than ten. J is TRBJ2-1 and V is TRBV2; no clear D gene. Trimming took 3 bases from V and 5 from J, leaving 14 bases between them. This CDR3 has 15 amino acids. Germline-derived CDR1 and CDR2 are SNHLY and FYNNEI. The CDR3 region has the DNA TGTGCCAGCAGTGATCTCGGACGGCCACACAATGAGCAGTTCTTC. Its protein product is CASSDLGRPHNEQFF.

This clonotype has only a few counts. The chain is built from TRBV4-2 and TRBJ2-7, with 11 bases matching TRBD2. The germline V gene encodes CDR1 LGHNA and CDR2 YNFKEQ. The CDR3 sequence is 16 residues long. V shed 3 bases, J shed 6 bases, and the junction held 10 bases outside the gene matches. The CDR3 DNA is TGTGCCAGCAGCCAGCTGGGACTAGCGGACGCCTTCGAGCAGTACTTC. This encodes CASSQLGLADAFEQYF.